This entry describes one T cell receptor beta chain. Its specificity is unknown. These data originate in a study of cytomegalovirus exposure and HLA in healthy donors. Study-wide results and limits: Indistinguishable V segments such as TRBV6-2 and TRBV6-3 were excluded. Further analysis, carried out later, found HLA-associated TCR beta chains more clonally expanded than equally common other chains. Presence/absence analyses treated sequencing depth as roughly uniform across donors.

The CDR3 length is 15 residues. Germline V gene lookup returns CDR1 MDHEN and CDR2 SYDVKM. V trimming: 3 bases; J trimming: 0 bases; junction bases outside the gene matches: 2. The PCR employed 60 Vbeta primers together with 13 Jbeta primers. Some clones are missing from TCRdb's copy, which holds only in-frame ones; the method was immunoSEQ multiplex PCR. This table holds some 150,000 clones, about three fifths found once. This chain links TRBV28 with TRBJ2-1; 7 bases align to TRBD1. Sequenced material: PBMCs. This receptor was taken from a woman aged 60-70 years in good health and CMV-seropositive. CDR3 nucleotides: TGTGCCAGCAGTTTCAGGGGGAGCTCCTACAATGAGCAGTTCTTC. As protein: CASSFRGSSYNEQFF.